This T cell receptor (beta chain) came from a study of STAT5B mutations in CD4+ large granular lymphocyte leukemia. In regard to this clone: Antigen: not known.

Sequencing was at survey level. Sequencing was performed with immunoSEQ multiplex PCR; in TCRdb, only in-frame clones are kept and a portion is missing. This sample has around 30,000 clones, with about 76% found just once. Study-level results: No patients shared main leukemic clonotypes, though around 25% appeared at low frequency elsewhere. TRBV06-family usage was enriched in top patient clones (8/27) versus controls (2/35).

Germline V gives CDR1 LNHDA, CDR2 SQIVND (reference sequence). V lost 4 bases, J lost 1 base, and 7 bases stayed unmatched. There are 18 residues in the CDR3. The sequenced sample was CD4+ T cells from blood buffy coats. This sequence joins TRBV19 and TRBJ2-2; 12 bases agree with TRBD2. The receptor was isolated from a human donor in good health. The CDR3 is CASSRGLAGGLNTGELFF. The CDR3 DNA reads as TGTGCCAGTAGTAGGGGTCTAGCGGGAGGGCTGAACACCGGGGAGCTGTTTTTT.